This is a list of T cell receptor beta chains from one sample in a study of blood T cell repertoires in COVID-19. Clones were sequenced by immunoSEQ multiplex PCR, and TCRdb holds only the in-frame ones, with some missing. The profile shows about 300,000 clones, roughly 85% of them singletons. Sequenced input: PBMCs or T cells enriched from blood (not recorded which). These receptors were taken from a woman aged 25 to 39 who had recovered from COVID-19. Both conserved end residues are part of each CDR3. Fields, in order: CDR3 protein, CDR3 DNA, D gene, J gene, V gene, clone size. D genes are given only for firm matches. Size is stated for part of the rows, as once, few or many counts, or as a class when the clone is expanded.

cdr3_aa: CSATDSPLQPQHF; cdr3_nt: TGCAGCGCAACGGACAGCCCGCTTCAGCCCCAGCATTTT; d_call: NA; j_call: TRBJ1-5; v_call: TRBV29-1; clone_size: NA
cdr3_aa: CASSERGGETQYF; cdr3_nt: TGTGCCAGCAGTGAGCGGGGGGGGGAGACCCAGTACTTC; d_call: TRBD2; j_call: TRBJ2-5; v_call: TRBV2; clone_size: NA
cdr3_aa: CAWSAGTGWTQPQHF; cdr3_nt: TGTGCCTGGAGTGCAGGGACAGGGTGGACTCAGCCCCAGCATTTT; d_call: TRBD1; j_call: TRBJ1-5; v_call: TRBV30; clone_size: NA
cdr3_aa: CASSRTGRDRPEAFF; cdr3_nt: TGTGCCAGCAGCAGGACAGGCCGTGATAGACCTGAAGCTTTCTTT; d_call: TRBD1; j_call: TRBJ1-1; v_call: TRBV6-5; clone_size: NA
cdr3_aa: CASSSGQGALGYTF; cdr3_nt: TGTGCCAGCAGCTCGGGACAGGGGGCGCTGGGCTACACCTTC; d_call: TRBD1; j_call: TRBJ1-2; v_call: TRBV5-4; clone_size: NA
cdr3_aa: CASSTEQVTNTEAFF; cdr3_nt: TGTGCCAGCAGCACAGAACAGGTGACGAACACTGAAGCTTTCTTT; d_call: NA; j_call: TRBJ1-1; v_call: TRBV9; clone_size: NA
cdr3_aa: CASTLLRSSYEQYF; cdr3_nt: TGTGCCAGCACACTTCTGAGGAGCTCCTACGAGCAGTACTTC; d_call: NA; j_call: TRBJ2-7; v_call: TRBV2; clone_size: NA
cdr3_aa: CASSLAWGDSPLHF; cdr3_nt: TGTGCCAGCAGCTTGGCGTGGGGGGACTCACCCCTCCACTTT; d_call: NA; j_call: TRBJ1-6; v_call: TRBV7-8; clone_size: NA
cdr3_aa: CASSSTESNQPQHF; cdr3_nt: TGTGCCAGCAGCTCGACAGAAAGCAATCAGCCCCAGCATTTT; d_call: NA; j_call: TRBJ1-5; v_call: TRBV7-9; clone_size: NA
cdr3_aa: CATSRTGEAYEQYF; cdr3_nt: TGTGCCACCAGCCGAACAGGGGAGGCGTACGAGCAGTACTTC; d_call: NA; j_call: TRBJ2-7; v_call: TRBV15; clone_size: NA
cdr3_aa: CASRDRPVDNQPQHF; cdr3_nt: TGCGCCAGCAGAGACAGACCGGTCGATAATCAGCCCCAGCATTTT; d_call: NA; j_call: TRBJ1-5; v_call: TRBV4-1; clone_size: NA
cdr3_aa: CASSRLAGGPETQYF; cdr3_nt: TGTGCCAGCAGCAGACTAGCGGGGGGGCCAGAGACCCAGTACTTC; d_call: TRBD2; j_call: TRBJ2-5; v_call: TRBV3-1/TRBV3-2; clone_size: NA
cdr3_aa: CASSSTEFYEQYF; cdr3_nt: TGTGCCAGCAGCTCCACAGAATTCTACGAGCAGTACTTC; d_call: NA; j_call: TRBJ2-7; v_call: TRBV21-1; clone_size: NA
cdr3_aa: CASSKPGQGDEKLFF; cdr3_nt: TGTGCCAGCAGCAAACCGGGACAGGGGGATGAAAAACTGTTTTTT; d_call: TRBD1; j_call: TRBJ1-4; v_call: TRBV7-9; clone_size: NA
cdr3_aa: CASSYGVSSTDTQYF; cdr3_nt: TGTGCCAGCAGTTACGGAGTTTCTAGCACAGATACGCAGTATTTT; d_call: NA; j_call: TRBJ2-3; v_call: TRBV6-2/TRBV6-3; clone_size: NA
cdr3_aa: CASSIHYSNQPQHF; cdr3_nt: TGTGCCAGTAGTATCCACTATAGCAATCAGCCCCAGCATTTT; d_call: NA; j_call: TRBJ1-5; v_call: TRBV19; clone_size: NA
cdr3_aa: CAWSVLANEKLFF; cdr3_nt: TGTGCCTGGAGTGTACTAGCTAATGAAAAACTGTTTTTT; d_call: NA; j_call: TRBJ1-4; v_call: TRBV30; clone_size: NA
cdr3_aa: CASSSLGVRGTEAFF; cdr3_nt: TGTGCCAGCAGCTCCCTCGGGGTTCGGGGCACTGAAGCTTTCTTT; d_call: NA; j_call: TRBJ1-1; v_call: TRBV9; clone_size: once
cdr3_aa: CASSPLGSRDTEAFF; cdr3_nt: TGTGCCAGCTCACCACTAGGGTCGCGGGACACTGAAGCTTTCTTT; d_call: NA; j_call: TRBJ1-1; v_call: TRBV18; clone_size: NA
cdr3_aa: CASSLVTGMNTEAFF; cdr3_nt: TGTGCCAGCAGCTTAGTAACAGGGATGAACACTGAAGCTTTCTTT; d_call: NA; j_call: TRBJ1-1; v_call: TRBV11-1; clone_size: NA
cdr3_aa: CASSTRPGQGSHEQYF; cdr3_nt: TGTGCCAGTAGCACCAGACCGGGACAGGGGAGCCACGAGCAGTACTTC; d_call: TRBD1; j_call: TRBJ2-7; v_call: TRBV19; clone_size: NA
cdr3_aa: CAGATGAGGTGELFF; cdr3_nt: TGTGCAGGGGCGACAGGGGCCGGAGGCACCGGGGAGCTGTTTTTT; d_call: TRBD1; j_call: TRBJ2-2; v_call: TRBV19; clone_size: NA
cdr3_aa: CASGGTNEKLFF; cdr3_nt: TGTGCCAGCGGGGGGACTAATGAAAAACTGTTTTTT; d_call: NA; j_call: TRBJ1-4; v_call: TRBV27; clone_size: NA
cdr3_aa: CASSVGGILTYNSPLHF; cdr3_nt: TGTGCCAGTAGTGTGGGGGGGATCCTAACCTATAATTCACCCCTCCACTTT; d_call: NA; j_call: TRBJ1-6; v_call: TRBV19; clone_size: NA
cdr3_aa: CASSVRGLNTEAFF; cdr3_nt: TGTGCCAGCAGCGTCAGGGGGCTGAACACTGAAGCTTTCTTT; d_call: TRBD1; j_call: TRBJ1-1; v_call: TRBV14; clone_size: NA
cdr3_aa: CASSLGQANTEAFF; cdr3_nt: TGCGCCAGCAGCCTGGGACAGGCAAACACTGAAGCTTTCTTT; d_call: TRBD1; j_call: TRBJ1-1; v_call: TRBV4-3; clone_size: few
cdr3_aa: CASSGTGSNQPQHF; cdr3_nt: TGTGCCAGTAGTGGGACAGGGAGCAATCAGCCCCAGCATTTT; d_call: TRBD1; j_call: TRBJ1-5; v_call: TRBV19; clone_size: NA
cdr3_aa: CASSRPTDNTEAFF; cdr3_nt: TGTGCCAGCAGCCGCCCGACAGATAACACTGAAGCTTTCTTT; d_call: NA; j_call: TRBJ1-1; v_call: TRBV4-2; clone_size: NA
cdr3_aa: CASSFRGTEAFF; cdr3_nt: TGTGCCAGCAGTTTCAGGGGAACTGAAGCTTTCTTT; d_call: NA; j_call: TRBJ1-1; v_call: TRBV27; clone_size: NA
cdr3_aa: CASSVGILQGPTDTQYF; cdr3_nt: TGTGCCAGCAGCGTAGGAATACTACAGGGGCCAACAGATACGCAGTATTTT; d_call: TRBD1; j_call: TRBJ2-3; v_call: TRBV9; clone_size: NA
cdr3_aa: CASSGDSSTEAFF; cdr3_nt: TGTGCCAGCTCTGGTGATAGTAGCACTGAAGCTTTCTTT; d_call: NA; j_call: TRBJ1-1; v_call: TRBV18; clone_size: once
cdr3_aa: CASSSQGRQFF; cdr3_nt: TGTGCCAGCAGCTCACAGGGAAGGCAGTTCTTC; d_call: NA; j_call: TRBJ2-1; v_call: TRBV7-9; clone_size: NA
cdr3_aa: CASSSDRVLGYGYTF; cdr3_nt: TGTGCCAGCAGTAGCGACAGGGTACTCGGCTATGGCTACACCTTC; d_call: TRBD1; j_call: TRBJ1-2; v_call: TRBV27; clone_size: NA
cdr3_aa: CASSSGTGDNSPLHF; cdr3_nt: TGCGCCAGCAGCTCGGGGACAGGTGATAATTCACCCCTCCACTTT; d_call: TRBD1; j_call: TRBJ1-6; v_call: TRBV5-1; clone_size: NA
cdr3_aa: CASASGTGGVQIYGYTF; cdr3_nt: TGTGCCAGCGCATCCGGGACAGGGGGCGTTCAGATATATGGCTACACCTTC; d_call: TRBD1; j_call: TRBJ1-2; v_call: TRBV2; clone_size: NA
cdr3_aa: CASTTLPGQAPGTNEKLFF; cdr3_nt: TGTGCCAGTACCACCCTTCCGGGACAGGCGCCGGGGACTAATGAAAAACTGTTTTTT; d_call: TRBD1; j_call: TRBJ1-4; v_call: TRBV19; clone_size: once
cdr3_aa: CASSPGDRRNQPQHF; cdr3_nt: TGTGCCAGTAGTCCGGGGGACAGGCGCAATCAGCCCCAGCATTTT; d_call: TRBD1; j_call: TRBJ1-5; v_call: TRBV19; clone_size: NA
cdr3_aa: CASSQTGNTIYF; cdr3_nt: TGTGCCAGCAGCCAGACTGGAAACACCATATATTTT; d_call: NA; j_call: TRBJ1-3; v_call: TRBV6-5; clone_size: NA
cdr3_aa: CASSWTGSSYNSPLHF; cdr3_nt: TGTGCCAGCAGCTGGACAGGGAGCTCCTATAATTCACCCCTCCACTTT; d_call: TRBD1; j_call: TRBJ1-6; v_call: TRBV7-2; clone_size: NA
cdr3_aa: CASSLSGAGGGYGYTF; cdr3_nt: TGCGCCAGCAGCTTGTCGGGCGCCGGTGGAGGCTATGGCTACACCTTC; d_call: NA; j_call: TRBJ1-2; v_call: TRBV5-1; clone_size: NA
cdr3_aa: CASSKDRGKVVRGSPLHF; cdr3_nt: TGTGCCAGCAGCAAGGACAGAGGCAAGGTGGTAAGAGGTTCACCCCTCCACTTT; d_call: NA; j_call: TRBJ1-6; v_call: TRBV5-5; clone_size: NA